The 14 T cell receptor beta chains presented below share a single source sample, sequenced in a study of cytomegalovirus exposure and HLA in healthy donors. Only in-frame clones appear in the TCRdb table, and some are missing; sequencing was by immunoSEQ multiplex PCR. Among tens of thousands of clones listed, 90% to 95% were seen once. Sequences were obtained from PBMCs. Source of these receptors: a woman between 18 and 29 years old in good health and CMV-seronegative.

The V and J genes are TRBV27 and TRBJ1-1, with unresolved D. The CDR3 has 17 amino acids. V shed 5 bases and J shed 5 bases, with 24 bases lying between them. CDR1 is MNHEY and CDR2 is SMNVEV in the germline V gene (reference sequence). The CDR3, as DNA: TGTGCCAGCAGTGCCTTGAATTCGAGGGTCGGGAGAACTGAAGCTTTCTTT. Translation gives CASSALNSRVGRTEAFF.

The rearrangement links TRBV19 to TRBJ1-4; possible D gene TRBD1, 6 bases. V lost 6 bases to trimming and J lost 6 bases, with 14 bases between them. CDR1 LNHDA and CDR2 SQIVND come from the germline V gene (reference sequence). CDR3 size: 14 residues. CDR3 sequence reads: CASRRRQEDEKLFF. For the CDR3, the DNA is TGTGCCAGTAGAAGGAGACAGGAGGATGAAAAACTGTTTTTT.

The gene calls are TRBV5-1 and TRBJ1-3; 10 nucleotides match TRBD1. The junction had 6 bases not matched to a gene; V was cut back by 4 bases and J by 5 bases. Germline loops: CDR1 SGHRS, CDR2 YFSETQ. The CDR3 runs to 15 residues. The CDR3 protein is CASSPGTGERNTIYF. The CDR3 bases are TGCGCCAGCAGCCCCGGGACAGGGGAGAGAAACACCATATATTTT.

This rearrangement joins TRBV5-4 to TRBJ1-2, with 7 positions matching TRBD1. Germline assignment: CDR1 SGHNT and CDR2 YYREEE (reference sequence). This CDR3 is 15 amino acids long. Trimming at V came to 1 base and at J to 4 bases, leaving 7 bases not matched to a gene. CDR3 sequence: CASSLLTGQSYGYTF. CDR3 in DNA: TGTGCCAGCAGCTTGTTGACAGGGCAATCCTATGGCTACACCTTC. The full variable domain, in which reference TRBV5-4 and TRBJ1-2 provide the parts outside the CDR3, is ETGVTQSPTHLIKTRGQQVTLRCSSQSGHNTVSWYQQALGQGPQFIFQYYREEENGRGNFPPRFSGLQFPNYSSELNVNALELDDSALYLCASSLLTGQSYGYTFGSGTRLTVV.

The rearrangement uses TRBV5-6 and TRBJ1-2; 7 bases match TRBD1. After removal of 0 bases from V and 2 bases from J, the junction contained 1 base not matched to a gene. The germline V gene encodes CDR1 SGHDT and CDR2 YYEEEE. The CDR3 runs 14 residues. The CDR3 is CASSLGQGNYGYTF. CDR3 nucleotide sequence: TGTGCCAGCAGCTTGGGACAGGGAAACTATGGCTACACCTTC.

Only one count was recorded for this clone. The J gene is TRBJ2-4, the V gene TRBV7-9; 9 nucleotides line up with TRBD2. The CDR3 consists of 15 residues. Germline CDR1 is SEHNR and CDR2 is FQNEAQ (reference sequence). J lost 9 bases, V lost 1 base, and 7 bases had no gene match. CDR3 in amino acids: CASSLGRGLASIQYF. As DNA, the CDR3 is TGTGCCAGCAGCTTAGGACGAGGACTAGCGTCCATTCAGTACTTC.

This chain joins TRBV5-6 and TRBJ1-5; D gene ambiguous. Germline V lookup: CDR1 SGHDT, CDR2 YYEEEE. The CDR3 spans 15 residues. Between the trimmed V and J ends, which lost 5 bases and 2 bases, there was a span of 14 bases. CDR3 coding DNA: TGTGCCAGCAGTTTGACCCGGAGGGGCAATCAGCCCCAGCATTTT. It translates to CASSLTRRGNQPQHF.

The chain has TRBV29-1 and TRBJ1-1, with D perhaps matching TRBD1 (5 bases). Looked up from germline, CDR1 is SQVTM and CDR2 is ANQGSEA. The V end lost 0 bases, the J end lost 5 bases, and 19 bases lay between the germline ends. This CDR3 comprises 16 residues. DNA of the CDR3: TGCAGCGTTGAAGAAGGGGCAGGGCTGCTAAGAACTGAAGCTTTCTTT. This gives the protein CSVEEGAGLLRTEAFF.

This chain connects TRBV5-5 to TRBJ2-4, with D possibly matching TRBD2 (5 bases). The CDR3 sequence is 16 residues long. Trimming cost V 4 bases and J 0 bases, with 14 bases left between them. Germline V gene data show CDR1 as SGHKS and CDR2 as YYEKEE (reference sequence). The CDR3 bases are TGTGCCAGCAGCGCGGACCTAGCTTTAGCCAAAAACATTCAGTACTTC. As protein: CASSADLALAKNIQYF.

This CDR3 reads CASSPGQAGNTEAFF. The CDR3 nucleotides read TGTGCCAGCTCACCCGGACAGGCGGGGAACACTGAAGCTTTCTTT. The chain links TRBV18 to TRBJ1-1; TRBD1 aligns across 7 bases. This CDR3 spans 15 amino acids. J lost 1 base, V lost 3 bases, and 5 bases had no gene match. Germline V gene data show CDR1 as KGHSH and CDR2 as LQKENI.

The rearrangement joins TRBV2 to TRBJ1-1; tentatively, D is TRBD1 (5 bases). The ends were cut back, 6 bases at V and 3 bases at J, with 11 bases in the middle. Germline values: CDR1 SNHLY, CDR2 FYNNEI. This CDR3 contains 13 residues. As DNA, the CDR3 is TGTGCCAGCAGCTCTTTGGGGCACACTGAAGCTTTCTTT. This translates into CASSSLGHTEAFF.

This clone was observed a single time. The CDR3 reads CASSSSGTRGNEQFF. The DNA of the CDR3 is TGCGCCAGCAGCTCGTCCGGGACACGGGGCAATGAGCAGTTCTTC. The chain employs TRBV5-1 and TRBJ2-1; D might be TRBD1 (6 bases). Germline V CDR1 and CDR2: SGHRS, YFSETQ. The CDR3 covers 15 residues. V gave up 3 bases and J gave up 6 bases, with 16 bases separating them.

This rearrangement joins TRBV18 to TRBJ2-1; D not resolved. Trimming cost V 5 bases and J 9 bases, with 8 bases left between them. This CDR3 spans 11 amino acids. CDR1 is KGHSH, CDR2 LQKENI, per germline. The CDR3 spells CASSVPGEQFF. As DNA, the CDR3 is TGTGCCAGCTCAGTGCCGGGTGAGCAGTTCTTC.

The V call is TRBV19, the J call TRBJ2-5, with a weak D call TRBD2 (6 bases). This CDR3 is 13 amino acids long. Germline CDR1 is LNHDA and CDR2 is SQIVND (reference sequence). Between the trimmed V and J ends, which lost 7 bases and 7 bases, there was a span of 16 bases. CDR3 sequence reads: CASMGEAIGTQYF. DNA for the CDR3: TGTGCCAGTATGGGGGAGGCTATTGGGACCCAGTACTTC.